This record concerns one T cell receptor (beta chain) sequence. The sample contains more than one DNA sequence encoding this CDR3. The data originate from a study of blood T cell repertoires in COVID-19. Study information: The United States, Italy and Spain supplied acute and convalescent COVID-19 samples.

One Seattle source followed patients from active infection through their disease course. Original data processing: Counts of nucleated cells, estimated from reference gene primer amplification, were obtained. TCRdb's copy holds only in-frame clones and misses some; the assay was immunoSEQ multiplex PCR. V and J calls plus clone size are reproduced from that table; the DNA served to infer D and trimming. This sample carries about 170,000 clones, approximately 80% of them seen once, and the ten largest clones take roughly 15%. The CDR3 sequence is 11 residues long. Germline values: CDR1 MNHEY, CDR2 SVGAGI. The V end lost 8 bases, the J end lost 5 bases, and 6 bases lay between the germline ends.

The sequenced sample was peripheral blood. V gene TRBV6-5 combines with J gene TRBJ2-2; no definite D call. The TCR sequence derives from a woman in her 70s with COVID-19, enrolled during active disease. The DNA for the CDR3 is TGTGCCAGCTCCCGGACCGGGGAGCTGTTTTTT. It translates to CASSRTGELFF.